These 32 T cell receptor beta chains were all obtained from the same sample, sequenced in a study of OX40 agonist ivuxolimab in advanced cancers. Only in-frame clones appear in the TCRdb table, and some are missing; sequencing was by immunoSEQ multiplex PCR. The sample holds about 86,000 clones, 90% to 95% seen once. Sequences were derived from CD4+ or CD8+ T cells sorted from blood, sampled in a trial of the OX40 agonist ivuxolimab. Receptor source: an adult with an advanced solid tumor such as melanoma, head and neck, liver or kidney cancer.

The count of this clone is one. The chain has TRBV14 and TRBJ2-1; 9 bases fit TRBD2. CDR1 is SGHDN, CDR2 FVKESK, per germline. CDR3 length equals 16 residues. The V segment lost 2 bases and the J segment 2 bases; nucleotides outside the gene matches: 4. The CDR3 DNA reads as TGTGCCAGCAGCCAAATAGCGGGAGTCCCCTACAATGAGCAGTTCTTC. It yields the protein CASSQIAGVPYNEQFF.

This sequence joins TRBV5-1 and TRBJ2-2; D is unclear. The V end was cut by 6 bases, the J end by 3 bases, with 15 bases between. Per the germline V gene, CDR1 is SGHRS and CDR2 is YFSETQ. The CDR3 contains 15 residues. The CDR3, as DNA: TGCGCCAGCACCGACGGGCTACAGCACACCGGGGAGCTGTTTTTT. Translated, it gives CASTDGLQHTGELFF.

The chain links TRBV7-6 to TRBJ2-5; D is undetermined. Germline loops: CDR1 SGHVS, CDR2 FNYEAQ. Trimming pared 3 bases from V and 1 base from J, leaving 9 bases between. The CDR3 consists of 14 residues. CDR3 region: CASSFGNLQETQYF. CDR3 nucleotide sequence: TGTGCCAGCAGCTTTGGGAACCTCCAAGAGACCCAGTACTTC.

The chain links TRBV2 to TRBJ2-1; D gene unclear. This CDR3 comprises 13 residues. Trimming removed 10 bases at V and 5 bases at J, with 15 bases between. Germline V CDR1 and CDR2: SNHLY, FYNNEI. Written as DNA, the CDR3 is TGTGCCACGCCCTCCAGTCTGAACAATGAGCAGTTCTTC. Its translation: CATPSSLNNEQFF. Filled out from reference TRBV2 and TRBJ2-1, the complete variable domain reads EPEVTQTPSHQVTQMGQEVILRCVPISNHLYFYWYRQILGQKVEFLVSFYNNEISEKSEIFDDQFSVERPDGSNFTLKIRSTKLEDSAMYFCATPSSLNNEQFFGPGTRLTVL.

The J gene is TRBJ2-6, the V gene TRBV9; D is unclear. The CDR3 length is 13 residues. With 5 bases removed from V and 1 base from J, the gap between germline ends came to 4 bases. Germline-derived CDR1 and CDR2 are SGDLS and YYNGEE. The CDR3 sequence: CASRGSGANVLTF. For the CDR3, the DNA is TGTGCCAGCAGGGGATCTGGGGCCAACGTCCTGACTTTC. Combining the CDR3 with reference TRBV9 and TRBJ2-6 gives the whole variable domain DSGVTQTPKHLITATGQRVTLRCSPRSGDLSVYWYQQSLDQGLQFLIQYYNGEERAKGNILERFSAQQFPDLHSELNLSSLELGDSALYFCASRGSGANVLTFGAGSRLTVL.

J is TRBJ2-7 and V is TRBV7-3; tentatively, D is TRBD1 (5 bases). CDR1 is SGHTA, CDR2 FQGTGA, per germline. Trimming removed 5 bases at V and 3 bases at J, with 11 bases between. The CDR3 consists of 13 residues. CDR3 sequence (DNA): TGTGCCAGCAGCCCAAGGGGCAGCTACGAGCAGTACTTC. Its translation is CASSPRGSYEQYF.

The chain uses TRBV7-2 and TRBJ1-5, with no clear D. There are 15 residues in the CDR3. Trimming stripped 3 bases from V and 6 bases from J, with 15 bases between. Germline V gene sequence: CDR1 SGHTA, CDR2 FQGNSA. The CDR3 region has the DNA TGTGCCAGCAGCTTGTGGGCCGCAGCGGGTCAGCCCCAGCATTTT. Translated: CASSLWAAAGQPQHF.

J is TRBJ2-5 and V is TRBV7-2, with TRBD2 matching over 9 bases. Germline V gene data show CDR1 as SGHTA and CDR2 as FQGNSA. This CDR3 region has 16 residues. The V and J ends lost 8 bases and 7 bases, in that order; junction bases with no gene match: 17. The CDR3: CASAPGGRAVGGTQYF. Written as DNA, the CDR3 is TGTGCCAGCGCCCCGGGCGGGAGGGCCGTAGGGGGGACCCAGTACTTC.

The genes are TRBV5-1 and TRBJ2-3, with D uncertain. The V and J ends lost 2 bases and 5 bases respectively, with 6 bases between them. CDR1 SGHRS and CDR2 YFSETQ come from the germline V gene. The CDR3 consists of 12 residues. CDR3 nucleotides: TGCGCCAGCAGCTTTAACGTAGATACGCAGTATTTT. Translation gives CASSFNVDTQYF.

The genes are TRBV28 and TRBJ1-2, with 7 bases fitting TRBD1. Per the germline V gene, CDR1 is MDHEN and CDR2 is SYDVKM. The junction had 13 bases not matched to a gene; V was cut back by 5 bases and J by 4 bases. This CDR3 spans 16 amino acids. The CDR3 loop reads CASSQPTGASGYGYTF. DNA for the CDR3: TGTGCCAGCAGTCAACCTACAGGGGCGTCGGGCTATGGCTACACCTTC.

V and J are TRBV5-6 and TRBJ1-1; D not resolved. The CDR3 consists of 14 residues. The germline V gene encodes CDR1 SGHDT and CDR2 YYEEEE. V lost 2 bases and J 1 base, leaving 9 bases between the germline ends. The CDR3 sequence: CASSLNAGNTEAFF. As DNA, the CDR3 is TGTGCCAGCAGCTTAAATGCAGGGAACACTGAAGCTTTCTTT.

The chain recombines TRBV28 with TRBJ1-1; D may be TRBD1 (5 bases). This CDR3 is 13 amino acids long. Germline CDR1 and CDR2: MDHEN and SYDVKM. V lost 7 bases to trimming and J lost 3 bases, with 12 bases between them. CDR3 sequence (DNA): TGTGCCAGCATCTCGACAGTTTACACTGAAGCTTTCTTT. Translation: CASISTVYTEAFF.

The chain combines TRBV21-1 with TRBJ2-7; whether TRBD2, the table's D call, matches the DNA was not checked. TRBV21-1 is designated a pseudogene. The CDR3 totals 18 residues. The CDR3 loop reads CASTSSMTSGRGSYEQYF. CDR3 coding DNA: TGTGCCAGCACCTCCTCAATGACTAGCGGGAGAGGTTCCTACGAGCAGTACTTC.

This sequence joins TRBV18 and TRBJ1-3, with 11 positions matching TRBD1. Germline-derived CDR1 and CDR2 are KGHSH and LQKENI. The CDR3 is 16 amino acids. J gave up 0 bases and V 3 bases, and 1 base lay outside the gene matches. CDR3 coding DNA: TGTGCCAGCTCACCCGGGACAGGGGGCTCTGGAAACACCATATATTTT. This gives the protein CASSPGTGGSGNTIYF.

CDR3 region: CASSVEGPAEAFF. The CDR3 DNA follows: TGTGCCAGCAGCGTAGAGGGCCCGGCTGAAGCTTTCTTT. J is TRBJ1-1 and V is TRBV9; no reliable D call. CDR3 length equals 13 residues. Germline V gives CDR1 SGDLS, CDR2 YYNGEE. V was shortened by 0 bases and J by 6 bases, with 9 bases between the two germline ends.

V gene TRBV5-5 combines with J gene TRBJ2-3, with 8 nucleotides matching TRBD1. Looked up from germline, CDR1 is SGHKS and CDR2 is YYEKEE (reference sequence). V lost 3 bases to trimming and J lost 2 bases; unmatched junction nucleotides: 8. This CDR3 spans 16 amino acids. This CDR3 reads CASSSGTGLHTDTQYF. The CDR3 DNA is TGTGCCAGCAGCTCCGGGACAGGACTTCACACAGATACGCAGTATTTT.

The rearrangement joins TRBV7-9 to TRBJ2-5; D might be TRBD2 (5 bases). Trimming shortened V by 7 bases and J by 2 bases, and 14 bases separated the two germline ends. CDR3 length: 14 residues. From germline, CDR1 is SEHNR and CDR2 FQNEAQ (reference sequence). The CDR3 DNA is TGTGCCAGCAACCCCGGGGTCAGACAAGAGACCCAGTACTTC. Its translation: CASNPGVRQETQYF.

This CDR3 reads CATSTRDGKLFF. For the CDR3, the DNA is TGTGCCACCAGCACCCGGGACGGCAAACTGTTTTTT. This chain joins TRBV15 and TRBJ1-4; D might be TRBD1 (5 bases). Looked up from germline, CDR1 is LNHNV and CDR2 is YYDKDF (reference sequence). Trimming left V 4 bases short and J 11 bases short, with 11 bases between. The CDR3 is 12 amino acids.

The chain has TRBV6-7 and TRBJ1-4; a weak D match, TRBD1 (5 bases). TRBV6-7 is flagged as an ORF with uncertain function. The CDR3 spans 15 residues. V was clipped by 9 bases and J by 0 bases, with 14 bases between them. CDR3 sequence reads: CASPQGNATNEKLFF. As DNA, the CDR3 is TGTGCCAGTCCTCAGGGCAACGCAACTAATGAAAAACTGTTTTTT.

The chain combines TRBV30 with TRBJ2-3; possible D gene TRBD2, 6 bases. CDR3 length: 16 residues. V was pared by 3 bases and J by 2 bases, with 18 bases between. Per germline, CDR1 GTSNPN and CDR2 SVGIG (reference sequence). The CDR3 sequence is CAWRLGTLLYTDTQYF. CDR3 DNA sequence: TGTGCCTGGAGGCTCGGGACTCTTCTTTACACAGATACGCAGTATTTT.

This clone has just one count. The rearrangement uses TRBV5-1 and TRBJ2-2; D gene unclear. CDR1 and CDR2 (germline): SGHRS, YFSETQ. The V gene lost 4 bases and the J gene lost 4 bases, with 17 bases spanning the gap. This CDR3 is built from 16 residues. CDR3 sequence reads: CASSPLWQTGTGELFF. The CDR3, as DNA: TGCGCCAGCAGCCCTCTATGGCAAACTGGCACCGGGGAGCTGTTTTTT. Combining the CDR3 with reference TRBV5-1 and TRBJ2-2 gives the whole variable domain KAGVTQTPRYLIKTRGQQVTLSCSPISGHRSVSWYQQTPGQGLQFLFEYFSETQRNKGNFPGRFSGRQFSNSRSEMNVSTLELGDSALYLCASSPLWQTGTGELFFGEGSRLTVL.

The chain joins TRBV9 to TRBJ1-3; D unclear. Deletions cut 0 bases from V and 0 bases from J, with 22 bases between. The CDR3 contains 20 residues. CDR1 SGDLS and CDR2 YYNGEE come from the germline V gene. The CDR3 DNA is TGTGCCAGCAGCGTAGCAACCCCAACCACGCAAGTCAGCTCTGGAAACACCATATATTTT. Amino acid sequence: CASSVATPTTQVSSGNTIYF.

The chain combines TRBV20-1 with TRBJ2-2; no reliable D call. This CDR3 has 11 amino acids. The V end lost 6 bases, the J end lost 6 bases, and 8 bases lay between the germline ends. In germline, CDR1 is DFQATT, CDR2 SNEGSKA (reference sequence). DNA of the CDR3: TGCAGTGCCCCCAAGGCCGGGGAGCTGTTTTTT. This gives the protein CSAPKAGELFF.

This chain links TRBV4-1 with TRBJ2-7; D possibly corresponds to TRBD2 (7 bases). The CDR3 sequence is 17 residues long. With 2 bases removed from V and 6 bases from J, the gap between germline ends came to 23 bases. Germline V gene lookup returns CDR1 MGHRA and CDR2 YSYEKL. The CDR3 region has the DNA TGCGCCAGCAGCCAAAGACGAGGGGGGGGCCCCCGCTTCGAGCAGTACTTC. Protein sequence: CASSQRRGGGPRFEQYF.

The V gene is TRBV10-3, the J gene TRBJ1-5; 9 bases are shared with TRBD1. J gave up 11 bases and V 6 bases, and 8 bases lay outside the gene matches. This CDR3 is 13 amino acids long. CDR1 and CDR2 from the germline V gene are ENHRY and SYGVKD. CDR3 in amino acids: CAIRGAQGAAQHF. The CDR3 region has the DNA TGTGCCATCAGGGGAGCACAGGGGGCGGCCCAGCATTTT.

The CDR3 bases are TGTGCCAGCAGCTTTGTCCCGGGGGGGAATGAGCAGTTCTTC. Its translation: CASSFVPGGNEQFF. The V gene is TRBV7-2, the J gene TRBJ2-1; TRBD2 matches 8 bases. The CDR3 consists of 14 residues. The V and J ends lost 3 bases and 7 bases, in that order; junction bases with no gene match: 5. Germline V lookup: CDR1 SGHTA, CDR2 FQGNSA.

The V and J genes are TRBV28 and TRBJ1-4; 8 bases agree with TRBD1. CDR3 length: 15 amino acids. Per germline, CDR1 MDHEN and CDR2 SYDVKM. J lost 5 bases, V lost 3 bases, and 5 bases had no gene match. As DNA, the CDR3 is TGTGCCAGCAGTTTGGCAGGGGGCGTAAATGAAAAACTGTTTTTT. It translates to CASSLAGGVNEKLFF.

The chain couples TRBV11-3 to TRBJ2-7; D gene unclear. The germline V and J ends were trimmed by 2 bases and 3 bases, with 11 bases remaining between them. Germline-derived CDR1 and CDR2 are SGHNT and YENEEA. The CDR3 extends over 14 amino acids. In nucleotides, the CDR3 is TGTGCCAGCAGCTTAAGCGAGTTGAGCTACGAGCAGTACTTC. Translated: CASSLSELSYEQYF.

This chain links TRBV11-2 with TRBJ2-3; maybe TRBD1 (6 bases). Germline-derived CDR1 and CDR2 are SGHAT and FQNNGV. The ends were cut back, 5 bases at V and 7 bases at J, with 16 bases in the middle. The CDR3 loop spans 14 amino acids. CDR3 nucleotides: TGTGCCAGCAGCCCCGTCCGGACAGCCAATACGCAGTATTTT. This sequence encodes CASSPVRTANTQYF.

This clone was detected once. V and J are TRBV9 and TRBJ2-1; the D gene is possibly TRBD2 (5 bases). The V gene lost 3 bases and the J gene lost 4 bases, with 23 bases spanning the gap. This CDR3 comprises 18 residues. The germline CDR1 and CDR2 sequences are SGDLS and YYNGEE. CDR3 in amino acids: CASSAVVGSLGGYNEQFF. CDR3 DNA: TGTGCCAGCAGCGCCGTTGTCGGGTCCCTCGGAGGTTACAATGAGCAGTTCTTC.

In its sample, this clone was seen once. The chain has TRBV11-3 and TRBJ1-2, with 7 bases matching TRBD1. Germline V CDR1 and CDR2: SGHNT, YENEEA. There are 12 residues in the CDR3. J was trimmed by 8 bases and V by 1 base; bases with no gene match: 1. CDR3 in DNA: TGTGCCAGCAGCTTAGGGGACAGCGGCTACACCTTC. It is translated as CASSLGDSGYTF.

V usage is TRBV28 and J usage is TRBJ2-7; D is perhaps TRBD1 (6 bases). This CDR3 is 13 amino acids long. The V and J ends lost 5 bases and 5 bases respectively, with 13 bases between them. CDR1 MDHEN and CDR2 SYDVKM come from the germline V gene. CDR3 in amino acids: CASSGGGLHEQYF. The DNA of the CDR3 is TGTGCCAGCAGTGGTGGGGGCTTACACGAGCAGTACTTC.